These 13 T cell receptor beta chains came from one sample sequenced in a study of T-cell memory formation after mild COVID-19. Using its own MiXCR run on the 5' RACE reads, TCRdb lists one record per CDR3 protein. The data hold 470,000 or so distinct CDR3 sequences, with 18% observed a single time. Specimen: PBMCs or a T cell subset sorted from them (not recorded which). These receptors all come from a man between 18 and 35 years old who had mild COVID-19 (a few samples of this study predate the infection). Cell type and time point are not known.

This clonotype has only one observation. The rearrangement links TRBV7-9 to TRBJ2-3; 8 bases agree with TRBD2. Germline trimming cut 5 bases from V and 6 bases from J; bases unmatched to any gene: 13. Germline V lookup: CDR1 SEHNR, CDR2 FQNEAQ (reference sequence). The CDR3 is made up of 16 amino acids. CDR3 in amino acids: CASSAFRAGVVDTQYF. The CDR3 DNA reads TGTGCCAGCAGCGCCTTTCGAGCGGGGGTCGTGGATACGCAGTATTTT.

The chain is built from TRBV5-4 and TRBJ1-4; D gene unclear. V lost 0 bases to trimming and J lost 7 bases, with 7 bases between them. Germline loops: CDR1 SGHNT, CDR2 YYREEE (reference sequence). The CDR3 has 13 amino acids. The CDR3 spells CASSLDGVEKLFF. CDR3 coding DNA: TGTGCCAGCAGCTTGGACGGGGTTGAAAAACTGTTTTTT.

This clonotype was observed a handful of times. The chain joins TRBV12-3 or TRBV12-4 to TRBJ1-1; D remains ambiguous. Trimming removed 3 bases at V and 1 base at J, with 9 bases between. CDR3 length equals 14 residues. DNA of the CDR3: TGTGCCAGCAGTTTCACGTCCCGGAACACTGAAGCTTTCTTT. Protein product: CASSFTSRNTEAFF.

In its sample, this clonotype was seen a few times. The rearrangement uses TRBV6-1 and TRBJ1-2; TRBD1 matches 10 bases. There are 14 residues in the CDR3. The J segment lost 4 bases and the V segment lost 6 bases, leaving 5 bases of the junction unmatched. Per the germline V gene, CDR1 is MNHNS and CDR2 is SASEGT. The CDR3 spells CASSAGQGSYGYTF. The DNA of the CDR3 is TGTGCCAGCAGCGCGGGACAGGGGAGCTATGGCTACACCTTC.

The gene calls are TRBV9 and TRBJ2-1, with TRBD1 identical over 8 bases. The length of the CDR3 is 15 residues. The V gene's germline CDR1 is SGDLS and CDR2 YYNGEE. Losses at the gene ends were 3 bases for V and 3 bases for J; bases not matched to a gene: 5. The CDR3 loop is CASSARQGNYNEQFF. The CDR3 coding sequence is TGTGCCAGCAGCGCACGACAGGGGAACTACAATGAGCAGTTCTTC.

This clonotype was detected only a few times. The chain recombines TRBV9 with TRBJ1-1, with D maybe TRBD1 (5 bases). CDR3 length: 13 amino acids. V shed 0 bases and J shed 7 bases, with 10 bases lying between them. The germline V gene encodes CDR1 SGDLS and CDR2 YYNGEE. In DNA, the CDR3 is TGTGCCAGCAGCGTAGGTCGGCAGGGTGAAGCTTTCTTT. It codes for CASSVGRQGEAFF.

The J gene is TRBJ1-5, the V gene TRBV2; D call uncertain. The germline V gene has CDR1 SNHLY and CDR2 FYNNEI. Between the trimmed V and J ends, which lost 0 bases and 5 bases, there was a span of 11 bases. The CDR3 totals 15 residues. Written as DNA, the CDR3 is TGTGCCAGCAGTGAAGCAGGTGACGGGTATCAGCCCCAGCATTTT. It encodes CASSEAGDGYQPQHF.

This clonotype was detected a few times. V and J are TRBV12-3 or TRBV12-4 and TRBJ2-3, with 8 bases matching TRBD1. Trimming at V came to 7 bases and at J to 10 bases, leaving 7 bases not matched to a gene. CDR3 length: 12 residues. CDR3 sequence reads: CASNTQGAAQYF. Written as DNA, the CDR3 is TGTGCCAGCAATACCCAGGGGGCTGCGCAGTATTTT.

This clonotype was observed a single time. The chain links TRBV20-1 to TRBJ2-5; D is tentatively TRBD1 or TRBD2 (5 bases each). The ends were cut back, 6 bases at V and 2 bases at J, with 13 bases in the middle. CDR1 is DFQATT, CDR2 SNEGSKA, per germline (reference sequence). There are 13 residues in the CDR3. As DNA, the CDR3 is TGCAGTGCCCGGTGGGGGAGTCAAGAGACCCAGTACTTC. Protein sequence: CSARWGSQETQYF.

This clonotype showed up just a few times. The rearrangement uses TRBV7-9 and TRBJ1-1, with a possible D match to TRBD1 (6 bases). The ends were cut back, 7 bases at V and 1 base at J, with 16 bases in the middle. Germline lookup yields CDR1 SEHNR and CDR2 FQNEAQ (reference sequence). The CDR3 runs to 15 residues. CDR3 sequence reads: CASTPGGGGNTEAFF. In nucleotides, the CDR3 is TGTGCCAGCACCCCCGGAGGGGGGGGGAACACTGAAGCTTTCTTT.

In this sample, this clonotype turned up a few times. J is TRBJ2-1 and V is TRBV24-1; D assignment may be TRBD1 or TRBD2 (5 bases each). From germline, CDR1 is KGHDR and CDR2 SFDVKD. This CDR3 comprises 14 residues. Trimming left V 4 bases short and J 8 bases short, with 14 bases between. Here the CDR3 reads CATSDHGTPDEQFF. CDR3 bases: TGTGCCACCAGTGACCATGGGACCCCCGATGAGCAGTTCTTC.

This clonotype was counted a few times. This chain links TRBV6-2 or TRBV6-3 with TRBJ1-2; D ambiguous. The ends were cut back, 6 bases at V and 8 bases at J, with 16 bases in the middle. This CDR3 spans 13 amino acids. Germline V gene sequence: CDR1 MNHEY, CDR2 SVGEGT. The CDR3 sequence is CASSPGGGRGYTF. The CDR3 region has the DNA TGTGCCAGCAGCCCCGGTGGCGGTAGAGGCTACACCTTC.

The CDR3 loop reads CASSQDHGSTVAFRGYTF. CDR3 bases: TGTGCCAGCAGCCAAGATCACGGCAGCACTGTCGCGTTTCGAGGCTACACCTTC. This chain joins TRBV14 and TRBJ1-2; D unresolved. There are 18 residues in the CDR3. V lost 0 bases to trimming and J lost 8 bases, with 25 bases between them. CDR1 is SGHDN, CDR2 FVKESK, per germline.